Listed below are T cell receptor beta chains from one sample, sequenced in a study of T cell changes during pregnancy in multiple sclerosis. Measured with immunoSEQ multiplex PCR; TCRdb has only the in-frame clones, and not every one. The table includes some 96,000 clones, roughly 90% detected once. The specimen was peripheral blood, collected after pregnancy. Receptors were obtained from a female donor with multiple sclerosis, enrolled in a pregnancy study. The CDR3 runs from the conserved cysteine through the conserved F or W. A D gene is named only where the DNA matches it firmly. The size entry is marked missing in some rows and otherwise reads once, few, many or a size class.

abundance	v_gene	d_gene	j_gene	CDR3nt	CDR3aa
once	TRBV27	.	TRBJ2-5	TGTGCCAGCAGCAATAGCCCTATTCGGGGAGAGACCCAGTACTTC	CASSNSPIRGETQYF
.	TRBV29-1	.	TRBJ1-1	TGCAGCGTTGAAGAGACAGGGAACACTGAAGCTTTCTTT	CSVEETGNTEAFF
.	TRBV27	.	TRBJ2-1	TGTGCCAGCAGTTCCGCCGGGAGCGGTTCCTACAATGAGCAGTTCTTC	CASSSAGSGSYNEQFF
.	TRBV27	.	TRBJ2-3	TGTGCCAGCAGTCCGGGAAACACAGATACGCAGTATTTT	CASSPGNTDTQYF
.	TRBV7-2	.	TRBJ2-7	TGTGCCAGCAGCTTAGGGGGCAGTAACGAGCAGTACTTC	CASSLGGSNEQYF
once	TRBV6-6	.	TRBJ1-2	TGTGCCAGCAGTCCCCAGGGTGGCTACTATGGCTACACCTTC	CASSPQGGYYGYTF
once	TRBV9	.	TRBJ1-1	TGTGCCAGCAGCGTAGAGGGGACACCCTTAACTGAAGCTTTCTTT	CASSVEGTPLTEAFF
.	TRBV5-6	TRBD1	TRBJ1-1	TGTGCCAGCAGCTTGCCGGGACAGGATATTAGCACTGAAGCTTTCTTT	CASSLPGQDISTEAFF
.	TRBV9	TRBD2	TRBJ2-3	TGTGCCAGCAGCCCACAAATCCCCGGCGGGGGGGCTTTTAAGCAGTATTTT	CASSPQIPGGGAFKQYF
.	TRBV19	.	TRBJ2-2	TGTGCCAGTAGTAAACGAGCGAACACCGGGGAGCTGTTTTTT	CASSKRANTGELFF
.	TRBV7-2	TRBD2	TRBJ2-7	TGTGCCAGCAGCCGAGGACTAGCGGGCCCATACGAGCAGTACTTC	CASSRGLAGPYEQYF
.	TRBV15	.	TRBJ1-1	TGTGCCACCAGCAGAGGGGGGACTAAGGTCAACACTGAAGCTTTCTTT	CATSRGGTKVNTEAFF
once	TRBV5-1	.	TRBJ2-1	TGCGCCAGCAGCTCGCCGGGACTGCATAATGAGCAGTTCTTC	CASSSPGLHNEQFF
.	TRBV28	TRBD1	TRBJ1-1	TGTGCCAGCAGTTTATTCAACAGGGGGAACACTGAAGCTTTCTTT	CASSLFNRGNTEAFF
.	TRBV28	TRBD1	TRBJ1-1	TGTGCCAGCAGCCCTCTAAAGGGGGCTGGCACTGAAGCTTTCTTT	CASSPLKGAGTEAFF
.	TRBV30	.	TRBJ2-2	TGTGCCTGGACCTACACCGGGGAGCTGTTTTTT	CAWTYTGELFF
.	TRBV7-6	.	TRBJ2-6	TGTGCCAGCAGCTTAGTCGGGCTCGGGGAAGCTGGGGCCAACGTCCTGACTTTC	CASSLVGLGEAGANVLTF
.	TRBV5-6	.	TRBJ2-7	TGTGCCAGCAGCCTCGGGGACTACGAGCAGTACTTC	CASSLGDYEQYF
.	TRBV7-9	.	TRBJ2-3	TGTGCCAGCAGCTTTGGGACTAGCACAGATACGCAGTATTTT	CASSFGTSTDTQYF
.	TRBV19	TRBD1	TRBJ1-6	TGTGCCAGTAGTATAAGGGACAGGACACCCCTCCACTTT	CASSIRDRTPLHF
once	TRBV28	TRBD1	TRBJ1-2	TGTGCCAGCGCTTGGACAGGGGGCGGTTATGGCTACACCTTC	CASAWTGGGYGYTF
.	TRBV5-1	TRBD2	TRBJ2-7	TGCGCCAGCAGACTAGCGGGACTGTACGAGCAGTACTTC	CASRLAGLYEQYF
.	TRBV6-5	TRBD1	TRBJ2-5	TGTGCCAGCAGTTACGGCGGCGGGACAGGGGGGAAGACCCAGTACTTC	CASSYGGGTGGKTQYF
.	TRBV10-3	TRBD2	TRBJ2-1	TGTGCCATCAGAGGGACTAACAATGAGCAGTTCTTC	CAIRGTNNEQFF